This T cell receptor beta chain was found in a study of T cell responses to AZD1222 COVID-19 vaccine. Germline-derived CDR1 and CDR2 are SGHAT and FQNNGV. This CDR3 contains 14 residues. V shed 5 bases, J shed 5 bases, and the junction held 6 bases outside the gene matches. Here immunoSEQ multiplex PCR was the method, and the copy in TCRdb shows in-frame clones only, minus some. Of 95,000 to 150,000 clones in the sample, 88% were seen once. This TCR came from an adult in good health. The input for sequencing was peripheral blood, taken on day 0 of AZD1222 vaccination. This sequence joins TRBV11-2 and TRBJ1-5; 7 bases are a match to TRBD1. CDR3 DNA: TGTGCCAGCAGCAGGGGGCACGGGGATCAGCCCCAGCATTTT. It yields the protein CASSRGHGDQPQHF.